The 28 T cell receptor beta chains reported below all come from one sample, sequenced in a study of radiotherapy plus CTLA-4 blockade in lung cancer. Clones were sequenced by immunoSEQ multiplex PCR, and TCRdb holds only the in-frame ones, with some missing. The table shows roughly 110,000 clones, with around 85% occurring only once. The sequences come from peripheral blood, collected from a patient treated with radiotherapy plus ipilimumab. The receptor set was obtained from a human donor with non-small cell lung cancer that progressed on radiotherapy plus ipilimumab. Some clones in this sample may be carry-over from other donors' samples.

The CDR3 protein is CASSTAGAPDNEQFF. The CDR3 DNA reads TGTGCCAGCAGTACCGCGGGAGCTCCGGACAATGAGCAGTTCTTC. This sequence joins TRBV28 and TRBJ2-1; 7 bases fit TRBD2. Losses at the gene ends were 5 bases for V and 5 bases for J; bases not matched to a gene: 9. The CDR3 is 15 amino acids. Germline V gives CDR1 MDHEN, CDR2 SYDVKM.

This chain connects TRBV4-3 to TRBJ2-3; the D gene is possibly TRBD1 (5 bases). V shed 1 base and J shed 5 bases, with 13 bases lying between them. CDR3 length: 15 amino acids. Germline V gene lookup returns CDR1 LGHNA and CDR2 YSLEER. CDR3 sequence: CASSQGQGMGDTQYF. In DNA form, the CDR3 reads TGCGCCAGCAGCCAAGGCCAGGGAATGGGAGATACGCAGTATTTT.

The chain joins TRBV5-1 to TRBJ2-3; no clear D gene. Germline CDR1 is SGHRS and CDR2 is YFSETQ. The CDR3 loop spans 13 amino acids. Trimming removed 2 bases from V and 6 bases from J, with 10 bases in between. CDR3 nucleotides: TGCGCCAGCAGCTTCCCGGGCGAGGATACGCAGTATTTT. The encoded protein is CASSFPGEDTQYF.

About this clone: The same CDR3 also results from other DNA sequences found in this sample. This chain uses TRBV6-5 with TRBJ1-1; D is undetermined. Trimming took 2 bases from V and 1 from J, leaving 8 bases between them. The CDR3 has 14 residues. Germline V CDR1 and CDR2: MNHEY, SVGAGI. The DNA for the CDR3 is TGTGCCAGCAGTTACGAGACGGCGAACACTGAAGCTTTCTTT. It is translated as CASSYETANTEAFF.

The J gene is TRBJ2-1, the V gene TRBV5-1; 11 nucleotides align to TRBD2. Germline CDR1 SGHRS, CDR2 YFSETQ. This CDR3 contains 15 residues. With V trimmed by 4 bases and J by 8 bases, 8 bases remained unmatched. The CDR3 sequence is CASSHIAGGRDEQFF. CDR3 nucleotides: TGCGCCAGCAGCCACATAGCGGGGGGGCGGGATGAGCAGTTCTTC.

The chain has TRBV7-3 and TRBJ2-3; a possible D gene is TRBD1 (5 bases). Trimming took off 6 bases at V and 1 base at J, with 14 bases between the two ends. The CDR3 has 15 amino acids. Germline-derived CDR1 and CDR2 are SGHTA and FQGTGA. The CDR3 DNA sequence: TGTGCCAGCAGACTATCAGGGTCCGGCACAGATACGCAGTATTTT. Protein product: CASRLSGSGTDTQYF.

This chain connects TRBV27 to TRBJ2-3; 9 nucleotides agree with TRBD2. Germline lookup yields CDR1 MNHEY and CDR2 SMNVEV (reference sequence). J gave up 8 bases and V 2 bases, and 11 bases lay outside the gene matches. The CDR3 extends over 16 amino acids. The CDR3 DNA reads TGTGCCAGCAGTTTAGAATTTAGCGGGGGCTTTGGTACGCAGTATTTT. Translated: CASSLEFSGGFGTQYF.

The CDR3 DNA reads TGTGCCAGCAGCTTGATGCAGGGTGGGGGAGTAGAGACCCAGTACTTC. It codes for CASSLMQGGGVETQYF. This chain joins TRBV7-2 and TRBJ2-5; D is possibly TRBD1 or TRBD2 (5 bases each). CDR1 and CDR2 (germline): SGHTA, FQGNSA. V dropped 3 bases and J dropped 4 bases, with 18 bases sitting between them. CDR3 length: 16 amino acids.

This chain joins TRBV28 and TRBJ2-1, with 10 bases that match TRBD1. V was clipped by 8 bases and J by 8 bases; unmatched bases: 15. Germline V gene data show CDR1 as MDHEN and CDR2 as SYDVKM. This CDR3 is 16 amino acids long. CDR3 amino acids: CASWPRGTGVNDEQFF. The CDR3, as DNA: TGTGCCAGCTGGCCGAGGGGGACAGGGGTTAATGATGAGCAGTTCTTC.

This clone has just one count. The chain joins TRBV5-6 to TRBJ2-7; D gene unclear. This CDR3 comprises 15 residues. Per germline, CDR1 SGHDT and CDR2 YYEEEE. Trimming removed 0 bases at V and 2 bases at J, with 12 bases between. The CDR3 DNA reads TGTGCCAGCAGCTTGGTAACGTACAGTGCCTACGAGCAGTACTTC. Encoded protein: CASSLVTYSAYEQYF.

The chain recombines TRBV2 with TRBJ2-1; D unresolved. CDR1 is SNHLY, CDR2 FYNNEI, per germline. This CDR3 is built from 16 residues. V was trimmed by 5 bases and J by 0 bases, leaving 14 bases between them. The CDR3 sequence is CASSSVLPSSYNEQFF. DNA of the CDR3: TGTGCCAGCAGTAGTGTACTCCCGAGCTCCTACAATGAGCAGTTCTTC.

This clone was detected once. The chain has TRBV21-1 and TRBJ1-1; TRBD1, the D gene given by the table, was not confirmed from the DNA. TRBV21-1 is described as a pseudogene. The CDR3 loop spans 18 amino acids. The chain's CDR3 is CASSSEDTRGGMNTEAFF. The CDR3, as DNA: TGTGCCAGCAGCTCAGAGGACACCCGAGGGGGAATGAACACTGAAGCTTTCTTT.

This sequence joins TRBV25-1 and TRBJ2-2; tentatively, D is TRBD2 (6 bases). The V end lost 1 base, the J end lost 6 bases, and 12 bases lay between the germline ends. The CDR3 length is 15 residues. Looked up from germline, CDR1 is MGHDK and CDR2 is SYGVNS. In nucleotides, the CDR3 is TGTGCCAGCAGTGAATTGGGCCGGGGGTCCGGGGAGCTGTTTTTT. This sequence encodes CASSELGRGSGELFF.

The rearrangement uses TRBV5-1 and TRBJ2-7, with a possible D match to TRBD1 (5 bases). The CDR3 has 14 amino acids. Trimming removed 2 bases at V and 2 bases at J, with 11 bases between. Germline CDR1 reads SGHRS; CDR2 reads YFSETQ. CDR3 DNA sequence: TGCGCCAGCAGCTTCTTCCAGGGAACCTACGAGCAGTACTTC. Translated, it gives CASSFFQGTYEQYF.

This clone was seen a handful of times. The J gene is TRBJ1-3, the V gene TRBV6-6; D not resolved. V dropped 2 bases and J dropped 0 bases, with 5 bases sitting between them. The CDR3 consists of 14 residues. The germline CDR1 and CDR2 sequences are MNHNY and SVGAGI (reference sequence). The CDR3 bases are TGTGCCAGCAGTTACGAAATCTCTGGAAACACCATATATTTT. It is translated as CASSYEISGNTIYF.

V gene TRBV5-6 combines with J gene TRBJ1-5; D uncertain. The CDR3 sequence is 13 residues long. V lost 4 bases to trimming and J lost 3 bases, with 8 bases between them. CDR1 and CDR2 from the germline V gene are SGHDT and YYEEEE. CDR3 DNA: TGTGCCAGCAGCCCGGGTCCCAATCAGCCCCAGCATTTT. Translation gives CASSPGPNQPQHF.

This sequence joins TRBV7-3 and TRBJ2-1, with a tentative D call TRBD2 (6 bases). Germline CDR1 SGHTA, CDR2 FQGTGA. The V gene lost 5 bases and the J gene lost 7 bases, with 12 bases spanning the gap. This CDR3 comprises 13 residues. This chain's CDR3 is CASSRGGNNEQFF. The CDR3 bases are TGTGCCAGCAGCCGCGGAGGGAATAATGAGCAGTTCTTC.

This chain links TRBV7-9 with TRBJ2-2; D gene ambiguous. There are 12 residues in the CDR3. Trimming took 3 bases from V and 7 from J, leaving 6 bases between them. Germline V lookup: CDR1 SEHNR, CDR2 FQNEAQ (reference sequence). In nucleotides, the CDR3 is TGTGCCAGCAGCTTGGCTTTCGGGGAGCTGTTTTTT. It yields the protein CASSLAFGELFF.

The rearrangement links TRBV4-3 to TRBJ1-4, with D maybe TRBD1 (5 bases). From germline, CDR1 is LGHNA and CDR2 YSLEER. Trimming pared 3 bases from V and 8 bases from J, leaving 16 bases between. The length of the CDR3 is 15 residues. The DNA for the CDR3 is TGCGCCAGCAGCCATCTAGACAGAAGAGGGGAAAAACTGTTTTTT. As protein: CASSHLDRRGEKLFF.

The chain recombines TRBV10-1 with TRBJ1-2; TRBD1 matches 10 bases. Per germline, CDR1 WNHNN and CDR2 SYGVQD (reference sequence). The V segment lost 10 bases and the J segment 4 bases; nucleotides outside the gene matches: 6. This CDR3 contains 13 residues. CDR3 amino acids: CATGGTGVYGYTF. CDR3 bases: TGCGCCACCGGGGGGACAGGGGTCTATGGCTACACCTTC.

J is TRBJ2-1 and V is TRBV2; D remains ambiguous. Germline assignment: CDR1 SNHLY and CDR2 FYNNEI. The CDR3 is 15 residues long. V dropped 6 bases and J dropped 0 bases, with 12 bases sitting between them. The CDR3 DNA reads TGTGCCAGCAGGCGGTCGGACCACTCCTACAATGAGCAGTTCTTC. It codes for CASRRSDHSYNEQFF.

J is TRBJ1-2 and V is TRBV2; a possible D gene is TRBD1 (5 bases). CDR1 and CDR2 from the germline V gene are SNHLY and FYNNEI. V dropped 11 bases and J dropped 4 bases, with 14 bases sitting between them. The CDR3 covers 12 residues. The CDR3 reads CAGSTVLYGYTF. CDR3 bases: TGTGCCGGTTCGACAGTCCTCTATGGCTACACCTTC. The whole variable domain, remainder taken from reference TRBV2 and TRBJ1-2, is EPEVTQTPSHQVTQMGQEVILRCVPISNHLYFYWYRQILGQKVEFLVSFYNNEISEKSEIFDDQFSVERPDGSNFTLKIRSTKLEDSAMYFCAGSTVLYGYTFGSGTRLTVV.

This chain connects TRBV5-4 to TRBJ1-3; 7 bases match TRBD1. V lost 1 base and J lost 4; bases outside the gene matches: 8. CDR3 size: 16 residues. The germline gives CDR1 SGHNT, CDR2 YYREEE (reference sequence). The CDR3 spells CASSLKGTAQGNTIYF. In DNA, the CDR3 is TGTGCCAGCAGCTTGAAGGGGACAGCGCAAGGAAACACCATATATTTT.

The V gene is TRBV18, the J gene TRBJ2-5; TRBD2 matches at 8 bases. Germline V lookup: CDR1 KGHSH, CDR2 LQKENI. The CDR3 extends over 18 amino acids. The V gene end was trimmed by 3 bases and the J gene end by 1 base; junction bases not matched to a gene: 13. This CDR3 is CASSPPRGSGAFQETQYF. CDR3 coding DNA: TGTGCCAGCTCACCGCCGAGGGGTAGCGGGGCCTTCCAAGAGACCCAGTACTTC.

This chain uses TRBV6-5 with TRBJ2-7; 8 positions match TRBD2. Trimming took 4 bases from V and 6 from J; bases not matched to a gene: 5. The CDR3 covers 13 residues. Germline CDR1 is MNHEY and CDR2 is SVGAGI. DNA for the CDR3: TGTGCCAGCAGTTCGGGGACTAGACCCGAGCAGTACTTC. Residues: CASSSGTRPEQYF.

The chain links TRBV5-6 to TRBJ2-7; possibly TRBD1 for D (5 bases). Trimming removed 3 bases at V and 5 bases at J, with 15 bases between. Germline lookup yields CDR1 SGHDT and CDR2 YYEEEE. The CDR3 contains 14 residues. CDR3 bases: TGTGCCAGCAGCTCAGGGTGGGCAGGGAACGAGCAGTACTTC. It specifies CASSSGWAGNEQYF.

The V gene is TRBV7-3, the J gene TRBJ2-1; a possible D gene is TRBD2 (5 bases). This CDR3 comprises 21 residues. Trimming left V 0 bases short and J 1 base short, with 25 bases between. The germline V gene has CDR1 SGHTA and CDR2 FQGTGA. CDR3 in amino acids: CASSLTWPKHVRRRSYNEQFF. The CDR3 nucleotides are TGTGCCAGCAGCTTAACTTGGCCCAAGCACGTAAGGAGGCGTTCCTACAATGAGCAGTTCTTC.

The CDR3 region is CASSSLGSGGPYNEQFF. CDR3 nucleotide sequence: TGTGCCAGCAGCTCCCTGGGCTCGGGGGGGCCTTACAATGAGCAGTTCTTC. This chain connects TRBV13 to TRBJ2-1; 8 bases are shared with TRBD2. CDR1 and CDR2 (germline): PRHDT, FYEKMQ (reference sequence). V lost 4 bases to trimming and J lost 4 bases; unmatched junction nucleotides: 12. The CDR3 totals 17 residues.